This TCR beta chain was documented in a study of Graves' ophthalmopathy and Graves' hyperthyroidism. Study-level results: Blood shared most expanded thyroid clonotypes above 0.001 frequency.

Trimming stripped 6 bases from V and 1 base from J, with 12 bases between. This CDR3 comprises 15 residues. Germline V CDR1 and CDR2: MNHNS, SASEGT. CDR3 regions of TCR beta were amplified from RNA transcripts. HTBI-primed first-round RT-PCR preceded second-round multiplex PCR. TCRdb reprocessed the multiplex PCR reads via MiXCR and lists one record per CDR3 protein. The table lists about 480,000 distinct CDR3 sequences, around 15% of them singletons. As concerns this clonotype: No antigen is known for it.

The sequenced sample consisted of blood. The source is a young woman with Graves' ophthalmopathy. The J gene is TRBJ2-2, the V gene TRBV6-1; no firm D call. CDR3 in DNA: TGTGCCAGCAGGAACGACGGGTGGAACACCGGGGAGCTGTTTTTT. Amino acids: CASRNDGWNTGELFF.